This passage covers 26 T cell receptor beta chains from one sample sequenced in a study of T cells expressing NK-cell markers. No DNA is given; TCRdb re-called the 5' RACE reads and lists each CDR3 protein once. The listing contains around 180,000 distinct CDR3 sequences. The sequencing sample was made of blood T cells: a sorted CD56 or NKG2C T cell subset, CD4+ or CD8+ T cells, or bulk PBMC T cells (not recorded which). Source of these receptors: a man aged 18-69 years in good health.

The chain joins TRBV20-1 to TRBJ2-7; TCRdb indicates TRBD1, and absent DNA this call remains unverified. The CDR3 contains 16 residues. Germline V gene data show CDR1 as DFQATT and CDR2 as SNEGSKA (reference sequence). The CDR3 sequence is CSARGPGTGLSNEQYF.

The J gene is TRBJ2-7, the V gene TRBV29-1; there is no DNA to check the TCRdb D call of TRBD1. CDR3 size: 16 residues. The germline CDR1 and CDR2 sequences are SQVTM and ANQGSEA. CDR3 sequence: CSVWGVPDRASYEQYF.

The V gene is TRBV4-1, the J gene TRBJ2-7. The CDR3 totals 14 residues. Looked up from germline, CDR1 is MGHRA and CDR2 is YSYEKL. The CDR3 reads CASSQASGPYEQYF.

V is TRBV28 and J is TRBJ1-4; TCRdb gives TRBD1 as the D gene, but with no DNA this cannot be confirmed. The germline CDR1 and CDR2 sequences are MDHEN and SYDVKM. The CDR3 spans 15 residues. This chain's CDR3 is CASRQGARKGEKLFF. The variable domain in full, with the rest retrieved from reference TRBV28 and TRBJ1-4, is DVKVTQSSRYLVKRTGEKVFLECVQDMDHENMFWYRQDPGLGLRLIYFSYDVKMKEKGDIPEGYSVSREKKERFSLILESASTNQTSMYLCASRQGARKGEKLFFGSGTQLSVL.

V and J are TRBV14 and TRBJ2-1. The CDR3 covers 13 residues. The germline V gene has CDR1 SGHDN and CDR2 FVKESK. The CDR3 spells CASSQGVAAIGFF.

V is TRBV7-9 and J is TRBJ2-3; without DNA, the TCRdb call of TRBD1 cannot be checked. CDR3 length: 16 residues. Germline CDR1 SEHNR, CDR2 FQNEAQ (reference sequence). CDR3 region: CASSLKIGTFAGTQYF.

CDR3 protein: CASSQVQGGAYNEQFF. V is TRBV14 and J is TRBJ2-1; TCRdb proposes TRBD2, but this gene call is untestable without DNA. The CDR3 consists of 16 residues. Per germline, CDR1 SGHDN and CDR2 FVKESK.

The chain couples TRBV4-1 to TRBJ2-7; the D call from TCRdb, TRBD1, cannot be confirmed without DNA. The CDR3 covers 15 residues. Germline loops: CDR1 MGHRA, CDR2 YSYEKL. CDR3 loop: CASSQERGPYYEQYF.

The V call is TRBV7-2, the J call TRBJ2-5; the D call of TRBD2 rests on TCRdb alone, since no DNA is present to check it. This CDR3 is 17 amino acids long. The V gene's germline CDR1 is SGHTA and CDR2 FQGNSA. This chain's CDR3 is CASSFRGLAGSQETQYF.

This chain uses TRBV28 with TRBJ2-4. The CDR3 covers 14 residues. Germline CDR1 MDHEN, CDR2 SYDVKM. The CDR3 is CASSLMASGNIQYF.

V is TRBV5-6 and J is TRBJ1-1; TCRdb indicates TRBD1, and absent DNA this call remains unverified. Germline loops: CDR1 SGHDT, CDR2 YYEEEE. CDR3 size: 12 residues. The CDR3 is CASSPRTSEAFF. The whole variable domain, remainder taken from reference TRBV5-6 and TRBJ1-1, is DAGVTQSPTHLIKTRGQQVTLRCSPKSGHDTVSWYQQALGQGPQFIFQYYEEEERQRGNFPDRFSGHQFPNYSSELNVNALLLGDSALYLCASSPRTSEAFFGQGTRLTVV.

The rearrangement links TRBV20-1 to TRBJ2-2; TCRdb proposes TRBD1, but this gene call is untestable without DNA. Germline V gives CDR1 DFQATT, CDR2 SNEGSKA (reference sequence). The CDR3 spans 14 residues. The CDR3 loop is CSAQTGTTAGELFF.

The CDR3 protein is CASISDSYNEQFF. J is TRBJ2-1 and V is TRBV2. Germline V lookup: CDR1 SNHLY, CDR2 FYNNEI. The CDR3 is made up of 13 amino acids.

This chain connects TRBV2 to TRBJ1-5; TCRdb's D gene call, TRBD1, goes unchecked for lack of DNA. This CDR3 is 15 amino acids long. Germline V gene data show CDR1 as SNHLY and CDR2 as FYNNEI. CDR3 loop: CASRLGVYSNQPQHF.

CDR3: CASSAERRNGYTF. The chain links TRBV9 to TRBJ1-2; TCRdb reports TRBD1, a call that lacks DNA to check it against. The CDR3 runs 13 residues. Germline V gene lookup returns CDR1 SGDLS and CDR2 YYNGEE.

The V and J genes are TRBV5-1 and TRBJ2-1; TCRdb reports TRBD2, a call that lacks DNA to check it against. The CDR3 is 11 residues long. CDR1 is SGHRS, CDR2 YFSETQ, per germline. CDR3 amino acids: CASNSGTSQFF.

The CDR3 here is CASSQDGSGVTYNEQFF. The rearrangement joins TRBV4-1 to TRBJ2-1; TCRdb designates TRBD2, a call that cannot be tested without DNA. The CDR3 length is 17 residues. Germline V gene data show CDR1 as MGHRA and CDR2 as YSYEKL.

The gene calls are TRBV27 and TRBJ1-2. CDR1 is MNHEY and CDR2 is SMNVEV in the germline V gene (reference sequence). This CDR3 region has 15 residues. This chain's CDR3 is CASSPDHVGNYGYTF.

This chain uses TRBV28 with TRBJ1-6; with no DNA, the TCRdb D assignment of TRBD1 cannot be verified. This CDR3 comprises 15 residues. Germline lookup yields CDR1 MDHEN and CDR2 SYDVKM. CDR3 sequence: CASKWGLTYNSPLHF. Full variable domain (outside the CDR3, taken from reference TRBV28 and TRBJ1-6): DVKVTQSSRYLVKRTGEKVFLECVQDMDHENMFWYRQDPGLGLRLIYFSYDVKMKEKGDIPEGYSVSREKKERFSLILESASTNQTSMYLCASKWGLTYNSPLHFGNGTRLTVT.

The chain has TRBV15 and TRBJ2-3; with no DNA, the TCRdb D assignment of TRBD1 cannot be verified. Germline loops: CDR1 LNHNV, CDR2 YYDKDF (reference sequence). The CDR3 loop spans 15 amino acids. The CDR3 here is CATSKGQGRPDTQYF. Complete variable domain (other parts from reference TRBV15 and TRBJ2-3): DAMVIQNPRYQVTQFGKPVTLSCSQTLNHNVMYWYQQKSSQAPKLLFHYYDKDFNNEADTPDNFQSRRPNTSFCFLDIRSPGLGDTAMYLCATSKGQGRPDTQYFGPGTRLTVL.

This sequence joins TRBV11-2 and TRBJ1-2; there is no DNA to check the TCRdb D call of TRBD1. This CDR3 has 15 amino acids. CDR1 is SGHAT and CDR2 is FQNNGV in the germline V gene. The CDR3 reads CASSLGGPINYGYTF. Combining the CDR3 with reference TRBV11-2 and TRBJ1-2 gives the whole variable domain EAGVAQSPRYKIIEKRQSVAFWCNPISGHATLYWYQQILGQGPKLLIQFQNNGVVDDSQLPKDRFSAERLKGVDSTLKIQPAKLEDSAVYLCASSLGGPINYGYTFGSGTRLTVV.

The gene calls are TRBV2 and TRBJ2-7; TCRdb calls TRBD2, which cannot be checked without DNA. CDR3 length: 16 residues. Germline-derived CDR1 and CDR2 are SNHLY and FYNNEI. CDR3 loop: CASSKPLERGFHEQYF.

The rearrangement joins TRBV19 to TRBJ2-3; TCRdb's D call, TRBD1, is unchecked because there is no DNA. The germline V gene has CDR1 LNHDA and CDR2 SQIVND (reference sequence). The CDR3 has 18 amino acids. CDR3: CASKGEGTPGYSTDTQYF.

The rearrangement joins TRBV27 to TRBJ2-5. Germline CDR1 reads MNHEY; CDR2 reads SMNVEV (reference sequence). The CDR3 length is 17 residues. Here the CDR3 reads CASSSITILTKPETQYF.

CDR3 loop: CASSAGTGGLWNEQFF. The chain couples TRBV5-6 to TRBJ2-1; TCRdb names TRBD1, which stays unverified in the absence of DNA. Germline lookup yields CDR1 SGHDT and CDR2 YYEEEE. There are 16 residues in the CDR3.

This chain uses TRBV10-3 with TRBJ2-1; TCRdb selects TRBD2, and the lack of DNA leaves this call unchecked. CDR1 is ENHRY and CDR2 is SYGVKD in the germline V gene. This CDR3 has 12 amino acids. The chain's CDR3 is CAISESGTTQFF.